This T cell receptor (beta chain) appears in the sequencing data of a study of T cells in Graves' hyperthyroidism and ophthalmopathy. General study findings and limits: A 13 V-J signature model discriminated ophthalmopathy versus stable hyperthyroidism. Blood shared most expanded thyroid clonotypes above 0.001.

Amplification of TCR beta CDR3 regions was performed using RNA transcripts as template. The TCR CDR3 first-round RT-PCR relied on the HTBI primer set. TCRdb called the multiplex PCR reads again in MiXCR, with one record for every CDR3 protein. Of hundreds of thousands of distinct CDR3 sequences listed, 25% to 30% are singletons. The V gene end was trimmed by 5 bases and the J gene end by 3 bases; junction bases not matched to a gene: 5. There are 14 residues in the CDR3. Germline lookup yields CDR1 SGHRS and CDR2 YFSETQ. This clonotype was seen at least ten times. The antigen is not known. The study left out patients who had uncontrolled infection, other autoimmune disease, pregnancy or lactation. Diagnosing involved the use of clinical symptoms, serum thyroxine and TRAb, thyroid ultrasound and orbital computed tomography.

The chain uses TRBV5-1 and TRBJ2-7, with 10 bases identical to TRBD1. The sample comprised blood. This receptor was taken from a man aged 35-49 years with Graves' hyperthyroidism that later progressed to Graves' ophthalmopathy. CDR3 bases: TGCGCCAGCAGTCCCGGGACAGGGGACTACGAGCAGTACTTC. It yields the protein CASSPGTGDYEQYF.